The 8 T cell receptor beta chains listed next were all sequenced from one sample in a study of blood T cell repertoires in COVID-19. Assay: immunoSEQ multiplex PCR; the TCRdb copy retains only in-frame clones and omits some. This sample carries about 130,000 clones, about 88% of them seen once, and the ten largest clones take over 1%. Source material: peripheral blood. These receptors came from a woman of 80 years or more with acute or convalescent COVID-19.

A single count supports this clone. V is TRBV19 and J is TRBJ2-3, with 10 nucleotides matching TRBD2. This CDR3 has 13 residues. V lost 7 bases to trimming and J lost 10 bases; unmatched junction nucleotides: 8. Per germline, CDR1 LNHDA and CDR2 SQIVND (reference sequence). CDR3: CASKGAGGLSQYF. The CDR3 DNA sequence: TGTGCCAGTAAGGGAGCGGGGGGGCTATCGCAGTATTTT.

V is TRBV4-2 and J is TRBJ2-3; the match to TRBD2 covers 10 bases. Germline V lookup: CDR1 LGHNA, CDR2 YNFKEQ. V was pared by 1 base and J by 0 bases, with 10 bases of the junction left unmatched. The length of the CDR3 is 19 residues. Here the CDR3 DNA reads TGTGCCAGCAGCCAAGGGACTAGCGGTGCCGTTCCTAGCACAGATACGCAGTATTTT. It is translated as CASSQGTSGAVPSTDTQYF.

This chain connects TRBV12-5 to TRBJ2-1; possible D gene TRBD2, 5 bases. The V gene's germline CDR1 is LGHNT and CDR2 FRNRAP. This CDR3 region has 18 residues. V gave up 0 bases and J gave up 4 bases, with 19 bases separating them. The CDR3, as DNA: TGTGCTAGTGGTTTGGTAGGGCGGGTCCCGACTTCTTACAATGAGCAGTTCTTC. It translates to CASGLVGRVPTSYNEQFF. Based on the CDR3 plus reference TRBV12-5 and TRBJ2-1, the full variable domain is DARVTQTPRHKVTEMGQEVTMRCQPILGHNTVFWYRQTMMQGLELLAYFRNRAPLDDSGMPKDRFSAEMPDATLATLKIQPSEPRDSAVYFCASGLVGRVPTSYNEQFFGPGTRLTVL.

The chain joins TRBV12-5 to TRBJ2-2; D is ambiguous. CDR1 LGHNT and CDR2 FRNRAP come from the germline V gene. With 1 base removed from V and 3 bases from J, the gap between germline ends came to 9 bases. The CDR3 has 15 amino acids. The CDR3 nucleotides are TGTGCTAGTGGTTTGGGAGGCAGTCACACCGGGGAGCTGTTTTTT. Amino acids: CASGLGGSHTGELFF.

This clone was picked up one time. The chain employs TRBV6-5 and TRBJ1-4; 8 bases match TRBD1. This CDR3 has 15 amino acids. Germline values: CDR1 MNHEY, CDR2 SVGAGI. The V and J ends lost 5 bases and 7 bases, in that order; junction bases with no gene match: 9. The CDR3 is CASSNTGTGGEKLFF. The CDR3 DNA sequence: TGTGCCAGCAGTAATACCGGGACAGGAGGTGAAAAACTGTTTTTT.

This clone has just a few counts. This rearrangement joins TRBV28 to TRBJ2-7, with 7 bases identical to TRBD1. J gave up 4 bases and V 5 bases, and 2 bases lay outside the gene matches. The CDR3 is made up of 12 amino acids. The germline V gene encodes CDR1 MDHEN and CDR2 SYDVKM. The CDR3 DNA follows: TGTGCCAGCAGTCCGGGACAGTACGAGCAGTACTTC. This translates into CASSPGQYEQYF. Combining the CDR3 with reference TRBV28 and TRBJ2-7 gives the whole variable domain DVKVTQSSRYLVKRTGEKVFLECVQDMDHENMFWYRQDPGLGLRLIYFSYDVKMKEKGDIPEGYSVSREKKERFSLILESASTNQTSMYLCASSPGQYEQYFGPGTRLTVT.

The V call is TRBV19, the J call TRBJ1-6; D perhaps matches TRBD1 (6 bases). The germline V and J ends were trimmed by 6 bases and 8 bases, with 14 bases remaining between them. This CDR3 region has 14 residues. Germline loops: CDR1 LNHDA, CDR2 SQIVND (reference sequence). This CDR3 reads CASSSNRAYSPLHF. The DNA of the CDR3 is TGTGCCAGTAGCTCAAACAGGGCTTATTCACCCCTCCACTTT.

This CDR3 reads CASRPRTGEWVTEAFF. CDR3 in DNA: TGCGCCAGCAGACCCCGGACAGGGGAGTGGGTCACTGAAGCTTTCTTT. The chain joins TRBV5-1 to TRBJ1-1; 9 nucleotides match TRBD1. With V trimmed by 5 bases and J by 4 bases, 12 bases remained unmatched. Germline loops: CDR1 SGHRS, CDR2 YFSETQ. The CDR3 is 16 residues long.